This TCR beta chain was identified during a study of control samples from healthy donors and cancer patients. This clone came up a few times. Produced via immunoSEQ multiplex PCR; TCRdb's table is partial and in-frame only. The table includes 130,000 or so clones, roughly 89% detected once. This CDR3 is built from 13 residues. Germline V lookup: CDR1 LNHDA, CDR2 SQIVND (reference sequence). Trimming stripped 11 bases from V and 2 bases from J, with 16 bases between. Sequenced input: PBMCs. The source of this sequence is a man between 45 and 60 years old with head and neck cancer. The chain couples TRBV19 to TRBJ2-7, with D possibly being TRBD1 or TRBD2 (5 bases each). In DNA form, the CDR3 reads TGTGCCTCGGCCGAGGGGAACACCTACGAGCAGTACTTC. This translates into CASAEGNTYEQYF. The full variable domain, rest sourced from reference TRBV19 and TRBJ2-7, is DGGITQSPKYLFRKEGQNVTLSCEQNLNHDAMYWYRQDPGQGLRLIYYSQIVNDFQKGDIAEGYSVSREKKESFPLTVTSAQKNPTAFYLCASAEGNTYEQYFGPGTRLTVT.